This T cell receptor beta chain is from a study of blood T cell dynamics during melanoma immunotherapy. At the level of the study: Metastatic melanoma patients received first-line pembrolizumab or nivolumab plus ipilimumab.

Turning to this clone: Its antigen is not identified.

Each bulk PBMC sample had 300 to 400 ng DNA loaded. Profiling relied on immunoSEQ multiplex PCR, and the TCRdb table lists in-frame clones only, not all of them. The sample comprises about 17,000 clones, around 83% of which are singletons, and around 8% rests with the top ten. Noted time point: pre-treatment baseline. Patients with prior systemic cancer treatment, concomitant immunosuppressants, or other active malignancies were excluded. This CDR3 comprises 13 residues. Germline V CDR1 and CDR2: SGHNT, YYREEE (reference sequence). The V end lost 1 base, the J end lost 3 bases, and 6 bases lay between the germline ends. Broader study findings: At W3, later disease-control patients showed bifurcated PBMC repertoire changes, unlike progressors.

This TCR was sampled from a human donor with melanoma. The sequencing here drew on blood, taken from a patient treated with checkpoint blockade. The genes are TRBV5-4 and TRBJ2-3; D remains ambiguous. As DNA, the CDR3 is TGTGCCAGCAGCTTGTTCGGAACAGATACGCAGTATTTT. Translated, it gives CASSLFGTDTQYF.